This T cell receptor beta chain was captured by sequencing in a study of beta chain features in type 1 diabetes. Study-wide results and caveats: Researchers reported that naive, central memory and Treg TCRB repertoires appeared more similar in patients than in healthy donors. For Type 1 diabetes patients, all four CD4+ subsets carried TCRB CDR3s that were moderately but significantly shorter.

Sorting with CD45RO/CCR7/CD25/CD127/CD95/CD27 yielded naive, central memory, regulatory and stem-like memory CD4+ cells. The investigators reverse transcribed all of the isolated RNA, so they sequenced expressed TCRB transcripts. Repertoires were generated with immunoSEQ multiplex PCR, while TCRdb's copy carries only in-frame clones and drops some. The sample lists roughly 180,000 clones, almost 8% occurring once. This clone was picked up a small number of times. Its antigen is unknown. This clonotype originated in a man younger than 35 with type 1 diabetes. Sequencing was done on a sample of central memory CD4+ T cells from blood.

The CDR3 DNA reads as TGCGCCAGCAGCCGGGGACTAGCGGACCTCTCCTACGAGCAGTACTTC. This codes for CASSRGLADLSYEQYF. The chain uses TRBV5-1 and TRBJ2-7, with 11 bases identical to TRBD2. The junction had 6 bases not matched to a gene; V was cut back by 4 bases and J by 0 bases. Germline loops: CDR1 SGHRS, CDR2 YFSETQ. The CDR3 has 16 residues.